The present T cell receptor beta chain was sequenced within a study of chemoradiotherapy in HPV16-positive cancers. Study information: Candidate HPV-specific T-cell clones and common TCR motifs came from functional assays in a couple of HPV16-positive patients. General study findings and limits: For HPV16-positive patients, expanding HPV-responsive T cells associated with longer recurrence-free survival. The functional HPV-specific definition rests on just a couple of HPV16-positive patients.

The germline gives CDR1 SGHRS, CDR2 YFSETQ. The trim removed 2 bases at V and 2 bases at J, leaving 3 bases unmatched. The CDR3 is 14 residues long. The assay was immunoSEQ multiplex PCR, and TCRdb's table has in-frame clones only and misses some. The repertoire has 13,000 or so clones, just under 70% of them found once; the top ten carry roughly 19%. With respect to this clone: The antigen is undetermined.

The chain links TRBV5-1 to TRBJ1-2, with TRBD1 matching 7 bases. This TCR derives from a human donor with HPV-associated anogenital cancer. The sample was collected from a patient who underwent chemoradiotherapy. The CDR3 nucleotides read TGCGCCAGCAGCTTACAGGGGCCAAACTATGGCTACACCTTC. This encodes CASSLQGPNYGYTF.